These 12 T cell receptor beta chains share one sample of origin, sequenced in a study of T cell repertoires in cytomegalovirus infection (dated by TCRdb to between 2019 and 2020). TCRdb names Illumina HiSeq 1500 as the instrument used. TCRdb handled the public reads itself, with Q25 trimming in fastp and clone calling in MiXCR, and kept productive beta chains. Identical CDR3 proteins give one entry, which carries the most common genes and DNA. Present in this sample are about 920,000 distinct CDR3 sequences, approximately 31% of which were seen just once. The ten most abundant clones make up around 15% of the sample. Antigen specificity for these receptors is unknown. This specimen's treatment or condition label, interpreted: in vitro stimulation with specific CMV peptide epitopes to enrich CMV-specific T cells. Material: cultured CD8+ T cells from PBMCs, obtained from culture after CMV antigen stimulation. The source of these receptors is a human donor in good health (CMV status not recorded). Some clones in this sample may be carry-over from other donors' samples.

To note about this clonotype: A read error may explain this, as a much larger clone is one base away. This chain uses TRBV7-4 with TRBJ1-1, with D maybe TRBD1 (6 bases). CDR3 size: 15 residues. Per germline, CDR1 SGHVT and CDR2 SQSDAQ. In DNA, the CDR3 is TGTACCAGCAGCTTAGTGGCAGGGGTTGGGACTGAAGCTTTCTTT. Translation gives CTSSLVAGVGTEAFF. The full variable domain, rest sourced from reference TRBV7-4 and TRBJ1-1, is GAGVSQSPRYKVAKRGRDVALRCDSISGHVTLYWYRQTLGQGSEVLTYSQSDAQRDKSGRPSGRFSAERPERSVSTLKIQRTEQGDSAVYLCTSSLVAGVGTEAFFGQGTRLTVV.

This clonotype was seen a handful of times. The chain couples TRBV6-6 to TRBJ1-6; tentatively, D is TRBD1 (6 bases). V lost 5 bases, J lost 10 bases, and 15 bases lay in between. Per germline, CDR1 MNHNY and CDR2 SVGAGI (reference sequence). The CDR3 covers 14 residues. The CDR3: CASSVGAGESPLHF. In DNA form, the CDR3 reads TGTGCCAGCAGTGTAGGGGCAGGGGAATCACCCCTCCACTTT.

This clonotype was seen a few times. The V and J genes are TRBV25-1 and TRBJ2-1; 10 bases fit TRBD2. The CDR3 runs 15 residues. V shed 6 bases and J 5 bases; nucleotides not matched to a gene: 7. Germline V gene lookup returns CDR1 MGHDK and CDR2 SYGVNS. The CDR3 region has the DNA TGTGCCAGCAGCGCACTAGCGGGGAGTGACAATGAGCAGTTCTTC. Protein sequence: CASSALAGSDNEQFF.

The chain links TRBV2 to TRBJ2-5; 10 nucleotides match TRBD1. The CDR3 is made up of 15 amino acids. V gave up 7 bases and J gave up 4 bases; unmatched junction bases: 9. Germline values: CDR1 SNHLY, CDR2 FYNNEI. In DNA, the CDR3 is TGTGCCAGCACCGCTCACGACAGGGGGCGAGAGACCCAGTACTTC. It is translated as CASTAHDRGRETQYF.

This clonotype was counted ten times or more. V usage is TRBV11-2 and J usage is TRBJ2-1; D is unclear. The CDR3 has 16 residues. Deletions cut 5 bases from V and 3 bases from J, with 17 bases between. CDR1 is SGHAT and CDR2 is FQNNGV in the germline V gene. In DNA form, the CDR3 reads TGTGCCAGCAGCCGGTGGTCCGAAAACGGCTACAATGAGCAGTTCTTC. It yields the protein CASSRWSENGYNEQFF.

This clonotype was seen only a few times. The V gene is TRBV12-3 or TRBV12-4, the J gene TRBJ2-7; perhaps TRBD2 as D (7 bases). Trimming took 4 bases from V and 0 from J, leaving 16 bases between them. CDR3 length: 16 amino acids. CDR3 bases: TGTGCCAGCAGTTCCCTGGGGGGGGGCAGCTCCTACGAGCAGTACTTC. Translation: CASSSLGGGSSYEQYF.

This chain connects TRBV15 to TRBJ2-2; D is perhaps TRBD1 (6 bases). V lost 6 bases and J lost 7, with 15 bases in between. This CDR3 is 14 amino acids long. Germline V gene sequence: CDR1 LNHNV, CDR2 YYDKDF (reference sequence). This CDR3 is CATSPDSSGGELFF. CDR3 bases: TGTGCCACCAGTCCGGACAGTTCGGGCGGGGAGCTGTTTTTT.

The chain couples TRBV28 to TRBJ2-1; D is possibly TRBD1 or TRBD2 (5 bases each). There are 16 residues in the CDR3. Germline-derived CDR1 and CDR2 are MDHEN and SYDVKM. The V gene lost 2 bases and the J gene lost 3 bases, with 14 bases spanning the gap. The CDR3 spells CASSLDQGRNYNEQFF. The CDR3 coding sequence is TGTGCCAGCAGTTTAGACCAGGGACGAAACTACAATGAGCAGTTCTTC. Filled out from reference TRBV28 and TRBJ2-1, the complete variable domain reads DVKVTQSSRYLVKRTGEKVFLECVQDMDHENMFWYRQDPGLGLRLIYFSYDVKMKEKGDIPEGYSVSREKKERFSLILESASTNQTSMYLCASSLDQGRNYNEQFFGPGTRLTVL.

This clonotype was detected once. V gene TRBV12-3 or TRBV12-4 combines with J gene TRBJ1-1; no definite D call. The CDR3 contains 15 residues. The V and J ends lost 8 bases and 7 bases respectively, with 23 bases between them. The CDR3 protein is CASRPTAEIGIEAFF. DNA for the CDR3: TGTGCCAGCCGTCCCACCGCCGAAATCGGGATTGAAGCTTTCTTT.

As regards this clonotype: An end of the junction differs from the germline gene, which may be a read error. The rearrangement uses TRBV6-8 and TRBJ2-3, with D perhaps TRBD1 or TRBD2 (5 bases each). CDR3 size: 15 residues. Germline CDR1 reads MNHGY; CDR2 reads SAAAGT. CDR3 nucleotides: TGTGTCAGCAGTTGGGAAGGGGACCTCACAGATACGCAGTATTTT. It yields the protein CVSSWEGDLTDTQYF.

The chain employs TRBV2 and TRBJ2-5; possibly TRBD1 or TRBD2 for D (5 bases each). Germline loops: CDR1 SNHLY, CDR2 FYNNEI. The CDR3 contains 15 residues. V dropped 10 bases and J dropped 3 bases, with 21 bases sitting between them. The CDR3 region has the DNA TGTGCCACAAGATCCCTCCTTGGGACGAAAGAGACCCAGTACTTC. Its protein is CATRSLLGTKETQYF. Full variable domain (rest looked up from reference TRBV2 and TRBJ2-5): EPEVTQTPSHQVTQMGQEVILRCVPISNHLYFYWYRQILGQKVEFLVSFYNNEISEKSEIFDDQFSVERPDGSNFTLKIRSTKLEDSAMYFCATRSLLGTKETQYFGPGTRLLVL.

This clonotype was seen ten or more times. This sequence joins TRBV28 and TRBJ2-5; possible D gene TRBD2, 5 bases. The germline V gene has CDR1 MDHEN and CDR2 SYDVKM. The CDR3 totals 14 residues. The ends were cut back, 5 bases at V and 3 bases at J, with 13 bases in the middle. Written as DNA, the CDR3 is TGTGCCAGCAGTGTAGGGAGTTTGGAAGAGACCCAGTACTTC. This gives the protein CASSVGSLEETQYF.